This T cell receptor beta chain was identified during a study of T cell responses to AZD1222 COVID-19 vaccine. Study-level points and caveats: The donors showed a predominance of white British ancestry and of females, with possible underestimation of clonal diversity.

Measured with immunoSEQ multiplex PCR; TCRdb has only the in-frame clones, and not every one. The table shows about 130,000 clones, with around 90% occurring only once. V was clipped by 7 bases and J by 8 bases; unmatched bases: 9. The CDR3 contains 13 residues. Germline values: CDR1 KGHDR, CDR2 SFDVKD. On this clone: What it recognizes is unknown.

Second doses at about 4 or about 12 weeks were pooled. The chain has TRBV24-1 and TRBJ1-1, with 7 nucleotides matching TRBD1. The sequenced sample was peripheral blood, obtained 28 days after the second AZD1222 dose. The clonotype was recovered from an adult who received the AZD1222 COVID-19 vaccine. CDR3 coding DNA: TGTGCCACCAGGGGAGGGGGCTTTAACGAAGCTTTCTTT. Its protein is CATRGGGFNEAFF.